Listed here are 2 T cell receptor beta chains from one sample, sequenced in a study of shared T cell receptors in the human thymus (dated by TCRdb to the early 2020s). The library was built by means of the immunoSEQ multiplex PCR assay. TCRdb mirrors the immuneACCESS table, restricted to in-frame sequences. Some clones are absent from its copies; in checked studies, under half trace to an unresolved V gene, and the reason for the others is unknown. In this sample the table shows just under 550,000 clones, 78% of which occur a single time. 0.01% to 0.015% of the sample comes from the top ten. These same records also appear under a second study, on human thymus T cells.

The specimen sequenced was thymocytes. Receptors originate from a boy under two years old with a congenital heart defect. Donor details come from another sample of the same person, matched by shared clones.

This chain joins TRBV6-5 and TRBJ1-1, with 8 bases matching TRBD1. Germline V gene sequence: CDR1 MNHEY, CDR2 SVGAGI. The V gene end was trimmed by 7 bases and the J gene end by 1 base; junction bases not matched to a gene: 5. The length of the CDR3 is 14 residues. For the CDR3, the DNA is TGTGCCAGCACCATCGGACAGGGGAACACTGAAGCTTTCTTT. This translates into CASTIGQGNTEAFF.

This clone showed up just once. The V gene is TRBV27, the J gene TRBJ2-2; weak D call: TRBD1 (7 bases). With 5 bases removed from V and 5 bases from J, the gap between germline ends came to 15 bases. Germline CDR1 is MNHEY and CDR2 is SMNVEV (reference sequence). The CDR3 is 15 amino acids. The CDR3 sequence is CASSPRQGGTGELFF. DNA for the CDR3: TGTGCCAGCAGTCCACGACAGGGAGGAACCGGGGAGCTGTTTTTT.